This T cell receptor (beta chain) was identified in a study of T cell responses to AZD1222 COVID-19 vaccine. Study-level findings and limits: Repertoires in all cases were sampled only once the peak T cell response had passed. Baseline seropositivity characterized only a handful of AZD1222 recipients.

In this sample, this clone turned up once. The antigen remains unidentified. Some clones are missing from TCRdb's copy, which holds only in-frame ones; the method was immunoSEQ multiplex PCR. Found here are about 94,000 clones, roughly 85% of them singletons; the top ten hold 4.5%. This CDR3 comprises 17 residues. The ends lost 0 bases at V and 3 bases at J; junction bases unmatched: 8. Germline CDR1 MNHNS, CDR2 SASEGT. This material consisted of peripheral blood, taken 28 days after the second AZD1222 dose. The sequence came from an adult who received the AZD1222 COVID-19 vaccine. The rearrangement links TRBV6-1 to TRBJ1-3; TRBD1 matches 7 bases. CDR3 DNA sequence: TGTGCCAGCAGTGAAGCTCTCGGGACAGTTAGTGGAAACACCATATATTTT. Protein: CASSEALGTVSGNTIYF.